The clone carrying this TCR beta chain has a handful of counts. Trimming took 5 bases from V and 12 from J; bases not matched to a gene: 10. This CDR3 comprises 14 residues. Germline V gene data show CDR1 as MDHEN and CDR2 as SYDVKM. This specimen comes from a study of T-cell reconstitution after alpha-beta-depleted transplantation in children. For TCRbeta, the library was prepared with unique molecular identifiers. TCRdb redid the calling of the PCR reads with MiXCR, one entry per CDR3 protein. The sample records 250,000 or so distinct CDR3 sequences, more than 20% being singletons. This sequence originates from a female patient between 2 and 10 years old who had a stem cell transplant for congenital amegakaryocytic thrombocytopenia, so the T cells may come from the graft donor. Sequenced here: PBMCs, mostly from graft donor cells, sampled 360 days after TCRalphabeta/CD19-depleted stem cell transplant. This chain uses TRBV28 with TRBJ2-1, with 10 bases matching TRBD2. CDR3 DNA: TGTGCCAGCAGTCTCCTCCCTAGCGGGAGAGGGCAGTTCTTC. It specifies CASSLLPSGRGQFF.